Listed below are T cell receptor beta chains from one sample, sequenced in a study of beta chain features in type 1 diabetes. Assay: immunoSEQ multiplex PCR; the TCRdb copy retains only in-frame clones and omits some. The data show about 260,000 clones, approximately 25% seen once. Material for sequencing was naive CD4+ T cells from blood. All receptors come from a woman aged 25 to 39 with type 1 diabetes. Each CDR3 is given with its conserved first and last residue. A D gene is named only where the DNA matches it firmly. Where a row states a size, it is once, few, many or the class of an expanded clone; other rows omit it.

TRBV27	few	-	TRBJ1-1	CASSLKWRTSAEAFF	TGTGCCAGCAGTTTAAAATGGCGGACTTCGGCTGAAGCTTTCTTT
TRBV30	few	-	TRBJ1-5	CAWETAQNQPQHF	TGTGCCTGGGAGACAGCGCAAAATCAGCCCCAGCATTTT
TRBV4-1	-	TRBD2	TRBJ2-1	CASSRSSGKVF	TGCGCCAGCAGCCGCTCTAGCGGGAAGGTCTTC
TRBV7-2	few	TRBD2	TRBJ2-7	CASSPLAGSSYEQYF	TGTGCCAGCAGCCCGCTAGCGGGGAGCTCCTACGAGCAGTACTTC
TRBV7-9	-	-	TRBJ1-2	CASSLGVHSGDGYTF	TGTGCCAGCAGCTTAGGGGTCCACTCAGGTGATGGCTACACCTTC
TRBV28	-	-	TRBJ2-7	CASSLIGWKEQYF	TGTGCCAGCAGTTTAATCGGGTGGAAGGAGCAGTACTTC
TRBV27	-	TRBD1	TRBJ2-4	CASSLSGLTGGKNIQYF	TGTGCCAGCAGTTTATCGGGCCTGACAGGGGGCAAGAACATTCAGTACTTC
TRBV2	-	-	TRBJ2-7	CASSDLDEQYF	TGTGCCAGCAGTGATCTCGACGAGCAGTACTTC
TRBV4-1	-	TRBD2	TRBJ2-7	CASSLLAGGVHEQYF	TGCGCCAGCAGCCTTCTAGCGGGAGGGGTCCACGAGCAGTACTTC
TRBV18	-	-	TRBJ1-1	CASSPPRAVLSLGTEAFF	TGTGCCAGCTCACCACCGCGGGCGGTCCTCTCCTTAGGCACTGAAGCTTTCTTT
TRBV4-2	few	-	TRBJ2-7	CASSLRQAPSYEQYF	TGTGCCAGCAGCCTGAGACAGGCCCCTTCCTACGAGCAGTACTTC
TRBV29-1	few	-	TRBJ1-1	CSVAFWNTEAFF	TGCAGCGTTGCCTTTTGGAACACTGAAGCTTTCTTT
TRBV15	-	TRBD1	TRBJ1-4	CATSRGGTANEKLFF	TGTGCCACCAGCAGAGGGGGGACAGCTAATGAAAAACTGTTTTTT
TRBV6-6	-	TRBD2	TRBJ2-3	CASSVSGRAQYF	TGTGCCAGCAGTGTTAGCGGGAGGGCCCAGTATTTT
TRBV10-3	few	TRBD2	TRBJ2-6	CAINGLAGAGANVLTF	TGTGCCATCAACGGACTAGCGGGAGCCGGGGCCAACGTCCTGACTTTC
TRBV11-2	-	TRBD1	TRBJ1-5	CASSLDGTENQPQHF	TGTGCCAGCAGCTTGGACGGGACAGAAAATCAGCCCCAGCATTTT
TRBV9	-	TRBD1	TRBJ1-5	CASSVTGDSDQPQHF	TGTGCCAGCAGCGTTACAGGGGATTCGGATCAGCCCCAGCATTTT
TRBV2	-	-	TRBJ2-7	CATNRQDYEQYF	TGTGCCACAAATCGACAGGACTACGAGCAGTACTTC